These 19 T cell receptor beta chains were all obtained from the same sample, sequenced in a study of T cell clonality in common variable immunodeficiency. Their recognized antigens are unknown. Profiling relied on immunoSEQ multiplex PCR, and the TCRdb table lists in-frame clones only, not all of them. The repertoire consists of roughly 25,000 clones, none detected only once. Findings and caveats of the study: Reportedly, TCR beta sequences from common variable immunodeficiency showed fewer deletions and N-nucleotide insertions.

The sequencing input was peripheral blood mononuclear cells. These receptors were taken from a human donor with common variable immunodeficiency.

This clone was counted at least ten times. Sequencing ends 3 residues short of the CDR3 end; the germline J gene provides the rest. This chain uses TRBV29-1 with TRBJ2-7, with 7 bases identical to TRBD1. Germline CDR1 is SQVTM and CDR2 is ANQGSEA. With 3 bases clipped from V and 2 bases from J, the junction kept 10 bases outside the gene matches. CDR3 length: 15 residues. The sequenced part of the CDR3 DNA is TGCAGCGTTGAGGTGCCGGGACAGAGTACCTACGAG. This sequence encodes CSVEVPGQSTYE. In full, the CDR3 reads CSVEVPGQSTYEQYF.

This clone was seen repeatedly, ten times or more. CDR3 bases read: TGTGCCAGCTCGCAGACTGGATACAATGAG. Amino acid sequence: CASSQTGYNE. The entire CDR3 sequence reads CASSQTGYNEQFF. The V and J genes are TRBV18 and TRBJ2-1; no firm D call. The read is 3 residues too short to cover the CDR3 end, so that end is filled in from the germline J gene. Germline V lookup: CDR1 KGHSH, CDR2 LQKENI. The CDR3 has 13 amino acids. V lost 6 bases, J lost 4 bases, and 10 bases lay in between.

Worth noting for this clone: The read ends 3 residues shy of where the CDR3 ends; the end is completed using the germline J gene. The chain is built from TRBV29-1 and TRBJ2-7; 12 bases are a match to TRBD1. Germline CDR1 SQVTM, CDR2 ANQGSEA. This CDR3 region has 16 residues. With V trimmed by 3 bases and J by 5 bases, 11 bases remained unmatched. CDR3 DNA (partial): TGCAGCGTTGATAACGTTAGGGGACAGGGGGCCCACGAG. Translating gives CSVDNVRGQGAHE. The whole CDR3 reads CSVDNVRGQGAHEQYF.

This clone was observed at least ten times. Sequencing ends 3 residues short of the CDR3 end; the germline J gene provides the rest. The chain is built from TRBV7-6 and TRBJ2-3; D may be TRBD1 (6 bases). The CDR3 has 15 residues. CDR1 and CDR2 from the germline V gene are SGHVS and FNYEAQ. Trimming pared 5 bases from V and 6 bases from J, leaving 18 bases between. The covered CDR3 bases are TGTGCCAGCAGCCATTACAGGGATAATAGCGATACG. Translating it yields CASSHYRDNSDT. In full, the CDR3 is CASSHYRDNSDTQYF.

This clone was found many times. The sequence runs out 3 residues before the end of the CDR3; the remainder is reconstructed from the germline J gene. The chain has TRBV6-2 or TRBV6-3 and TRBJ2-3; 10 nucleotides match TRBD1. Germline values: CDR1 MNHEY, CDR2 SVGEGT. This CDR3 contains 15 residues. J was trimmed by 6 bases and V by 5 bases; bases with no gene match: 8. The CDR3 loop is CASSAPGQGMDTQYF. Partial CDR3 DNA: TGTGCCAGCAGTGCCCCGGGACAGGGGATGGATACG.

This clone was detected a few times. The CDR3 extends 3 residues past the end of the read, so its final part is completed from the germline J gene. The gene calls are TRBV30 and TRBJ1-6; D uncertain. Germline V CDR1 and CDR2: GTSNPN, SVGIG (reference sequence). CDR3 length: 12 amino acids. The sequenced part of the CDR3 DNA is TGTGCCTGGGCCCTTCAGCTAGGATCC. Protein sequence: CAWALQLGS. The full CDR3 protein reads CAWALQLGSLHF. The full variable domain, in which reference TRBV30 and TRBJ1-6 provide the parts outside the CDR3, is SQTIHQWPATLVQPVGSPLSLECTVEGTSNPNLYWYRQAAGRGLQLLFYSVGIGQISSEVPQNLSASRPQDRQFILSSKKLLLSDSGFYLCAWALQLGSLHFGNGTRLTVT.

This clone was seen many times. The read ends 3 residues early relative to the CDR3; the germline J gene fills the gap. The gene calls are TRBV7-2 and TRBJ2-4, with D maybe TRBD2 (7 bases). Trimming shortened V by 5 bases and J by 6 bases, and 17 bases separated the two germline ends. The CDR3 runs 15 residues. Germline lookup yields CDR1 SGHTA and CDR2 FQGNSA. The part of the CDR3 DNA that was read is TGTGCCAGCAGCCCAGACCGGGGAGGGGGAAACATT. Its translation is CASSPDRGGGNI. The complete CDR3 sequence is CASSPDRGGGNIQYF.

Comments on this clone: The sequence runs out 3 residues before the end of the CDR3; the remainder is reconstructed from the germline J gene. V is TRBV7-2 and J is TRBJ1-6; 10 nucleotides align to TRBD1. Germline CDR1 SGHTA, CDR2 FQGNSA. There are 15 residues in the CDR3. V was clipped by 4 bases and J by 7 bases; unmatched bases: 4. CDR3 DNA (partial): TGTGCCAGCAGCTCAGGGACAGGGGACAATTCACCC. Protein sequence: CASSSGTGDNSP. The entire CDR3 protein is CASSSGTGDNSPLHF.

This clone occurred many times. Read data end 3 residues before the CDR3 end; the end is taken from the germline J gene. The chain is built from TRBV5-6 and TRBJ2-3; D remains unclear. The CDR3 length is 12 residues. The germline V and J ends were trimmed by 4 bases and 0 bases, with 3 bases remaining between them. Looked up from germline, CDR1 is SGHDT and CDR2 is YYEEEE. CDR3 DNA (partial): TGTGCCAGCAGCCTGAGCACAGATACG. It encodes CASSLSTDT. The CDR3 reads in full as CASSLSTDTQYF. Complete variable domain (other parts from reference TRBV5-6 and TRBJ2-3): DAGVTQSPTHLIKTRGQQVTLRCSPKSGHDTVSWYQQALGQGPQFIFQYYEEEERQRGNFPDRFSGHQFPNYSSELNVNALLLGDSALYLCASSLSTDTQYFGPGTRLTVL.

Worth noting for this clone: The observed sequence ends 3 residues before the CDR3 terminus, with the missing tail filled in from the germline J gene. This chain uses TRBV7-8 with TRBJ2-3; 9 bases are shared with TRBD1. Germline CDR1 SGHVS, CDR2 FQNEAQ. V was clipped by 5 bases and J by 3 bases; unmatched bases: 3. The CDR3 consists of 14 residues. CDR3 DNA (partial): TGTGCCAGCAGCACGGGACAGGGAACAGATACG. Amino acid sequence: CASSTGQGTDT. The whole CDR3 region reads CASSTGQGTDTQYF.

As concerns this clone: The read gets to within 3 residues of the CDR3 end, and the germline J gene fills in the rest. J is TRBJ2-1 and V is TRBV11-2; the match to TRBD2 covers 8 bases. Germline-derived CDR1 and CDR2 are SGHAT and FQNNGV. There are 14 residues in the CDR3. J gave up 9 bases and V 5 bases, and 9 bases lay outside the gene matches. The sequenced CDR3 bases are TGTGCCAGCAGCCTTGGCGCGGGGGGTGGTGAG. Residues: CASSLGAGGGE. The whole CDR3 protein is CASSLGAGGGEQFF.

This clone has more than one count but fewer than ten. The read ends 3 residues shy of where the CDR3 ends; the end is completed using the germline J gene. This rearrangement joins TRBV30 to TRBJ2-4; TRBD2 might be the D (7 bases). The CDR3 extends over 15 amino acids. Germline values: CDR1 GTSNPN, CDR2 SVGIG (reference sequence). The ends were cut back, 1 base at V and 5 bases at J, with 15 bases in the middle. CDR3 protein: CAWSGKRGGENIQYF. CDR3 DNA, as far as it was read: TGTGCCTGGAGTGGGAAGAGGGGGGGGGAAAACATT.

In this sample, this clone turned up a few times. The read halts 3 residues ahead of the CDR3 end, with the missing end drawn from the germline J gene. The chain has TRBV5-1 and TRBJ2-7; 12 bases map to TRBD2. Germline trimming cut 4 bases from V and 5 bases from J; bases unmatched to any gene: 10. In germline, CDR1 is SGHRS, CDR2 YFSETQ. The CDR3 consists of 16 residues. Here the CDR3 reads CASSALLAGGENEQYF. CDR3 DNA, as far as it was read: TGCGCCAGCAGCGCCCTACTAGCGGGAGGAGAAAACGAG.

This clone was counted between two and nine times. Sequencing ends 3 residues short of the CDR3 end; the germline J gene provides the rest. The J gene is TRBJ1-2, the V gene TRBV6-2 or TRBV6-3, with a weak D call TRBD1 (6 bases). Trimming stripped 3 bases from V and 6 bases from J, with 11 bases between. Germline lookup yields CDR1 MNHEY and CDR2 SVGEGT. There are 13 residues in the CDR3. The CDR3 protein is CASSYAGQHGYTF. The DNA read from the CDR3 is TGTGCCAGCAGTTATGCCGGACAGCATGGC.

This clone was counted a few times. The read terminates 3 residues before the CDR3 end, so the remaining end is supplied by the germline J gene. The chain joins TRBV19 to TRBJ2-2, with 16 bases that match TRBD2. The V and J ends lost 4 bases and 1 base, in that order; junction bases with no gene match: 9. Per germline, CDR1 LNHDA and CDR2 SQIVND (reference sequence). The CDR3 covers 20 residues. CDR3 protein: CASSSRGGLAGGLNTGELFF. CDR3 DNA, as far as it was read: TGTGCCAGTAGTAGCCGCGGGGGACTAGCGGGAGGGCTGAACACCGGGGAG.

This clone has at least ten counts. Read data end 3 residues before the CDR3 end; the end is taken from the germline J gene. The gene calls are TRBV13 and TRBJ2-3; TRBD2 might be the D (6 bases). This CDR3 comprises 13 residues. Trimming pared 5 bases from V and 6 bases from J, leaving 12 bases between. CDR1 is PRHDT and CDR2 is FYEKMQ in the germline V gene (reference sequence). The CDR3 protein is CASSPSRGDTQYF. CDR3 DNA (partial): TGTGCCAGCAGCCCCTCGCGGGGCGATACG.

This clone has a count of ten or more. The read ends 3 residues early relative to the CDR3; the germline J gene fills the gap. The chain couples TRBV18 to TRBJ2-1; TRBD1 matches 8 bases. The V segment lost 5 bases and the J segment 9 bases; nucleotides outside the gene matches: 6. Germline V gene lookup returns CDR1 KGHSH and CDR2 LQKENI. The CDR3 totals 13 residues. Here the CDR3 reads CASSERTGIEQFF. Incomplete CDR3 DNA: TGTGCCAGCTCAGAACGGACAGGGATTGAG.

About this clone: The read is 3 residues too short to cover the CDR3 end, so that end is filled in from the germline J gene. The chain couples TRBV7-2 to TRBJ2-5; no clear D. The germline CDR1 and CDR2 sequences are SGHTA and FQGNSA. V dropped 6 bases and J dropped 3 bases, with 11 bases sitting between them. The CDR3 has 13 residues. CDR3 DNA, as far as it was read: TGTGCCAGCAGTTTAACTATAGAAGAGACC. Amino acids: CASSLTIEET. The whole CDR3 is CASSLTIEETQYF.

Many counts were recorded for this clone. The CDR3 is cut off 3 residues early in the read; its end comes from the germline J gene. The genes are TRBV18 and TRBJ2-7; 7 bases are shared with TRBD2. The CDR3 covers 16 residues. The V gene end was trimmed by 2 bases and the J gene end by 2 bases; junction bases not matched to a gene: 9. Germline V gene lookup returns CDR1 KGHSH and CDR2 LQKENI. CDR3 region: CASSPSGGSTTYEQYF. The CDR3 DNA, read in part, is TGTGCCAGCTCACCATCGGGCGGGAGTACTACCTACGAG.